This paragraph covers one T cell receptor (beta chain) sequence. Its antigen remains unknown. These data belong to a study of cytomegalovirus exposure and HLA in healthy donors. The data were produced by immunoSEQ multiplex PCR, yet TCRdb's version contains in-frame clones alone and is incomplete. Here the sample spans tens of thousands of clones, around 97% being singletons. From germline, CDR1 is LNHNV and CDR2 YYDKDF (reference sequence). The CDR3 covers 17 residues. V lost 2 bases, J lost 3 bases, and 17 bases lay in between. Regarding the study as a whole: Reported results showed that the classifier diagnosed cytomegalovirus status with high specificity and sensitivity.

This receptor was obtained from a woman aged 18 to 35 in good health and CMV-seropositive. The chain couples TRBV15 to TRBJ2-4; possibly TRBD2 for D (5 bases). The material sequenced was PBMCs. CDR3 in amino acids: CATSRWNGRVGKNIQYF. The CDR3 nucleotides are TGTGCCACCAGCAGATGGAACGGGCGGGTTGGCAAAAACATTCAGTACTTC.